The TCR beta chain described here comes from a study of control samples from healthy donors and cancer patients. The germline V gene encodes CDR1 GTSNPN and CDR2 SVGIG (reference sequence). The CDR3 runs to 14 residues. V was pared by 1 base and J by 2 bases, with 12 bases between. The table came from immunoSEQ multiplex PCR; TCRdb's copy has only in-frame clones and leaves some out. The repertoire holds 120,000 to 150,000 clones, with 85% to 95% as singletons. The sample comprised blood. The chain employs TRBV30 and TRBJ2-7; no clear D gene. The clonotype was recovered from a middle-aged man in good health. The CDR3 protein is CAWSDRRITYEQYF. DNA of the CDR3: TGTGCCTGGAGTGATCGTCGGATAACCTACGAGCAGTACTTC.